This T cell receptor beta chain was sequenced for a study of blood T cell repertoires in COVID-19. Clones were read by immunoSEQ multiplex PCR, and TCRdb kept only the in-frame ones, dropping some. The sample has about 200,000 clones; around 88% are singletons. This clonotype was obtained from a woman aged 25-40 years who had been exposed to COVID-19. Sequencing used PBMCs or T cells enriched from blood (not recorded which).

The CDR3 reads CASSLGRMAFF. The DNA for the CDR3 is TGTGCCAGCAGCTTAGGGAGAATGGCTTTCTTT. The chain joins TRBV11-2 to TRBJ1-1; D ambiguous. Germline loops: CDR1 SGHAT, CDR2 FQNNGV. The V end lost 1 base, the J end lost 11 bases, and 8 bases lay between the germline ends. The CDR3 has 11 residues.